This T cell receptor (beta chain) was profiled in a study of CD8+ T cells in alopecia areata. Sample treatment: oral pan-JAK inhibitor, 5-10 mg twice daily. Trimming cost V 4 bases and J 10 bases; bases outside gene matches: 3. This CDR3 has 11 amino acids. The germline gives CDR1 SQVTM, CDR2 ANQGSEA. The sequencing template was cDNA reverse transcribed from extracted RNA. The method was immunoSEQ multiplex PCR; TCRdb's version includes in-frame clones alone and lacks a portion of them. The table has 95,000 to 150,000 clones, about 50% seen once. The clonotype originates from a human donor with alopecia areata. The rearrangement uses TRBV29-1 and TRBJ2-1; 8 bases match TRBD1. The sequencing here drew on CD4+ T cells sorted from blood, taken at week 4, from a patient treated with tofacitinib. The CDR3 loop is CSVGRDREQFF. CDR3 in DNA: TGCAGCGTTGGAAGGGACAGGGAGCAGTTCTTC.